A selection of T cell receptor beta chains follows, all from one sample in a study of T cells in Graves' hyperthyroidism and ophthalmopathy. One entry per CDR3 protein, called by TCRdb with MiXCR from the multiplex PCR reads. This table has about 480,000 distinct CDR3 sequences, roughly an eighth appearing once. Sequenced input: blood. The receptors were gathered from a woman aged 18-29 years with Graves' hyperthyroidism. The CDR3 runs from the conserved cysteine through the conserved F or W.

v_call cdr3_aa
TRBV5-1 CASSGGLAGFNEQFF
TRBV9 CASSFVGQGRSPLHF
TRBV20-1 CSAGDQGSITYGYTF
TRBV20-1 CSAPFGGSTNEQFF
TRBV12-3/TRBV12-4 CASRGGGWDTEAFF
TRBV20-1 CSARASGNSNQPQHF
TRBV11-3 CASSLDHGGANTGELFF
TRBV19 CASSDQWSGGSKEQYF
TRBV5-8 CASSHVWGGTGANVLTF
TRBV20-1 CSARDRRRAGSPLHF
TRBV5-1 CASSPSGTATYEQYF
TRBV20-1 CSARGGTVFRQFF
TRBV13 CASSPEGGALTGELFF
TRBV2 CASSASNGNQPQHF
TRBV29-1 CSVTRGGEKLFF
TRBV9 CASSAGGREGREQYF
TRBV5-1 CASSLANSIAQETQYF
TRBV19 CASSGPFSGNTIYF
TRBV18 CASSPRQGARETQYF
TRBV6-6 CASSYSIANDYYNEQFF
TRBV20-1 CSARVAASTDTQYF
TRBV28 CASSYQAEKLFF
TRBV11-2 CASSGLADYSYVQYF
TRBV24-1 CATSDLLGSYNEQFF
TRBV2 CASSIGTSGSTDTQYF
TRBV9 CASSKQGAGTEAFF
TRBV11-2 CASTTQPGQGKGANTEAFF
TRBV6-5 CASSYRFGVDTQYF